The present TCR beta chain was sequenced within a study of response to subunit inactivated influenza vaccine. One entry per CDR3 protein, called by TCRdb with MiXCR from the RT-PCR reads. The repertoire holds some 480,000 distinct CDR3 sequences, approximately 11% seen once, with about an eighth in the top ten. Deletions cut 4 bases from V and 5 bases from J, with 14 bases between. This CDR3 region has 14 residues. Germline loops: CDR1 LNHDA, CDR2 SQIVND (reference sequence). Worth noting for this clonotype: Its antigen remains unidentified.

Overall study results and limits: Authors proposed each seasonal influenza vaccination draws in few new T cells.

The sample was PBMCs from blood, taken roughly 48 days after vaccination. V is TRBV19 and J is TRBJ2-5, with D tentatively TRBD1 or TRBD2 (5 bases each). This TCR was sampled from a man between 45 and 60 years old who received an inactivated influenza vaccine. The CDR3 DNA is TGTGCCAGTAGTACTGGGACCCCTCCGGAGACCCAGTACTTC. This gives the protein CASSTGTPPETQYF.